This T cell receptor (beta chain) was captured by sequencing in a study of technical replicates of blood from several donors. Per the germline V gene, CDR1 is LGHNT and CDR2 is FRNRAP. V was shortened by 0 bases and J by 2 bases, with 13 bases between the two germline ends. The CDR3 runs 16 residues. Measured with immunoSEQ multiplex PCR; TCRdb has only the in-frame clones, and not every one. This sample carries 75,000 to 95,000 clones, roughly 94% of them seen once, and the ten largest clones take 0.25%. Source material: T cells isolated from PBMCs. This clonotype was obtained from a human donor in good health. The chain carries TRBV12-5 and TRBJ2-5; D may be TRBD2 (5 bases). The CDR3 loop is CASGLVLGSRQETQYF. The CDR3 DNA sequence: TGTGCTAGTGGTTTGGTACTAGGGAGCAGACAAGAGACCCAGTACTTC.